This T cell receptor beta chain was retrieved from a study of blood T cell repertoires in COVID-19 (dated by TCRdb to about 2020). Background for the entire study: Samples from collaborators originated in the United States, Italy and Spain and spanned both the acute and convalescent phases of COVID-19. The prospective study material was composed of cDNA or gDNA derived from T cells, B-cell-depleted T cells, or PBMCs. The dataset comprised deeply sampled blood TCRbeta repertoires from subjects exposed to, actively infected with, or recovered from COVID-19. The repertoires were made available in a free public database intended to serve as a resource for research on the immune response to SARS-CoV-2. The samples were drawn from two sources: the first 160 participants of the ongoing ImmuneRACE study, and 950 to 1,500 subjects contributed by 6 global collaborators. A de-identified subject ID, COVID-19 status, age in years and sex were almost always included in the sample metadata. Where available, HLA class I and class II types were obtained from metadata supplied by the sample provider rather than from assay-based typing. What the study reported, not specific to this receptor: The quantity of clinical and demographic metadata differed by source and by participant and was supplied without curation.

V drops 2 bases and J drops 0 bases, leaving 14 bases in between. Per the germline V gene, SGHTA is the CDR1 and FQGNSA is the CDR2. The CDR3 runs 16 residues from the cysteine to the phenylalanine. The kept DNA is CDR3 alone, 48 bases in frame from the first base. On this clone itself: Its antigen has not been determined. One base away there is no much larger clone; base qualities are not given.

TCRbeta CDR3 regions were amplified from genomic DNA by means of the immunoSEQ Assay, a bias-controlled multiplex PCR. The paper's processing steps were these. Nucleated cell counts per sample were estimated from amplification of reference gene primers within the assay. To quantify the absolute abundance of each unique TCRbeta CDR3 rearrangement, sequence reads were collapsed and filtered. For each sample, productive Simpson clonality was calculated as the square root of Simpson's diversity index over productive rearrangements. This immuneACCESS table, as held by TCRdb, lists in-frame sequences with V and J called but not all clones. Of the missing ones, under half trace to an unresolved V gene in checked studies; the others have no known cause. V, J and clone size derive from that table, while D and trimming were established from the DNA sequence. Across this sample there are some 220,000 clones, with roughly 84% seen only once. The ten largest clones add up to 15% to 20% of the sample.

Whole blood was collected in K2EDTA tubes by collaborating institutions according to the institutions' own protocols. Collaborator samples were shipped for TCRbeta analysis as frozen whole blood, isolated PBMCs, or DNA extracted from either sample type. The rearrangement combines TRBV7-2 with TRBJ2-7; a tentative D call is TRBD1 (5 bases match). The TCR originated in a woman aged 80 or older with active or convalescent COVID-19. Sample: peripheral blood. The bases read TGTGCCAGCAGCTTAAATGGGGCAGGGTCCTCCTACGAGCAGTACTTC. Protein translation: CASSLNGAGSSYEQYF.